This is a list of T cell receptor beta chains from one sample in a study of glioma-infiltrating T cells. TCRdb reprocessed the multiplex PCR reads with MiXCR, giving one entry per CDR3 protein. This table holds 150,000 to 200,000 distinct CDR3 sequences, more than 25% found once. Sequenced: glioma tissue, nonneoplastic brain tissue, or PBMCs (not recorded which). All receptors come from a human donor with low-grade glioma or glioblastoma, undergoing nonglioma brain surgery, or in good health (not recorded which). Each CDR3 is given without its conserved first and last residue. Size tells how often a clone was seen (once, few, many) or the class of an expanded clone, and some rows leave it out.

>TRBJ2-7|many|TRBV7-2
ASSLAFHSYEQY
>TRBJ1-5|many|TRBV4-1
ASSQGEDQPQH
>TRBJ2-1|many|TRBV19
ASSIDPSSSYNEQF
>TRBJ2-5|once|TRBV7-9
ASSHPGRGLQRSGRETQY
>TRBJ2-1|few|TRBV12-3/TRBV12-4
ASRLQGRGNNEQF
>TRBJ2-7|many|TRBV7-3
ASSLIRGREQY
>TRBJ2-1|many|TRBV4-1
ASSPLTNNEQF
>TRBJ2-7|-|TRBV27
ASSLRSGTSGSIYEQY
>TRBJ1-2|many|TRBV28
ATAKDYGYT
>TRBJ1-6|-|TRBV20-1
GLDGGVVGSPIH
>TRBJ2-6|-|TRBV5-1
ASSSPKRDSSGANVLT
>TRBJ1-2|many|TRBV4-1
ASSQQPHGQAYGYT
>TRBJ1-2|few|TRBV30
AWTMGAEHT
>TRBJ1-1|-|TRBV30
AWSLTPNTEAL
>TRBJ2-3|many|TRBV28
ASSLEGDTQY
>TRBJ2-7|many|TRBV12-3/TRBV12-4
ASSLQGADHEQY
>TRBJ2-7|-|TRBV20-1
RGKAKDAYEQD
>TRBJ2-1|few|TRBV19
ASSMAGWNEQF
>TRBJ1-4|many|TRBV19
ASSRTGGDEKLF
>TRBJ2-1|-|TRBV19
ASSGSSLSSYNEQF
>TRBJ2-3|few|TRBV29-1
SVEGPPDTQY
>TRBJ2-1|many|TRBV27
ASSPTSYNEQF
>TRBJ1-1|many|TRBV18
ASLQGEDTEAF
>TRBJ1-1|once|TRBV29-1
SAIRGMYTEAF
>TRBJ1-5|-|TRBV29-1
SVGQGGQPQH
>TRBJ2-3|many|TRBV3-1
ASSRQGETPDTQY
>TRBJ2-1|many|TRBV29-1
SVERGAENEQF
>TRBJ1-6|few|TRBV5-6
ASTQAGQWPKENSPLH